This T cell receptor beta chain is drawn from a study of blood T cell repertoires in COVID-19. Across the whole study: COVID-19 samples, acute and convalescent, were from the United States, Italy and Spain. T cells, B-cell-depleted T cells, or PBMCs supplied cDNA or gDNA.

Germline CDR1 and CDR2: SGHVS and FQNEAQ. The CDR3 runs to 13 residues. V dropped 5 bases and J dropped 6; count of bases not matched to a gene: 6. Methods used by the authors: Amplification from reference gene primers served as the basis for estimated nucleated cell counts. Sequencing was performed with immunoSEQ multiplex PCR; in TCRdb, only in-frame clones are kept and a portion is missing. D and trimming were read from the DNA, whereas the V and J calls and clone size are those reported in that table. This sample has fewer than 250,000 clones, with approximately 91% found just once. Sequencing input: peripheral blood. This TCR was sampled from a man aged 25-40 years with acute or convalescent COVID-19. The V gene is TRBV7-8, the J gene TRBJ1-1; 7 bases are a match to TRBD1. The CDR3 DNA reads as TGTGCCAGCAGCACAGACAGGGTAGCTGAAGCTTTCTTT. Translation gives CASSTDRVAEAFF.